One sample yielded the 22 T cell receptor beta chains listed below, sequenced in a study of immune evolution from preneoplasia to lung adenocarcinoma. The table came from immunoSEQ multiplex PCR; TCRdb's copy has only in-frame clones and leaves some out. Among fewer than 50,000 clones listed, under 80% were seen once. The source material was FFPE invasive lung adenocarcinoma tissue. The receptors shown here come from a person in their sixties or seventies with lung adenocarcinoma.

J is TRBJ2-2 and V is TRBV6-6; 11 bases match TRBD2. J was trimmed by 7 bases and V by 6 bases; bases with no gene match: 4. Germline CDR1 and CDR2: MNHNY and SVGAGI (reference sequence). This CDR3 contains 14 residues. CDR3 in DNA: TGTGCCAGCAGGCTTAGCGGGAGGGGCGGGGAGCTGTTTTTT. Protein: CASRLSGRGGELFF.

The J gene is TRBJ1-3, the V gene TRBV7-2; 7 nucleotides match TRBD1. The CDR3 is made up of 14 amino acids. V trimming: 6 bases; J trimming: 4 bases; junction bases outside the gene matches: 6. Germline-derived CDR1 and CDR2 are SGHTA and FQGNSA. The CDR3, as DNA: TGTGCCAGCAGTGTCGGGACAGTCGGAAACACCATATATTTT. Amino acids: CASSVGTVGNTIYF.

DNA for the CDR3: TGTGCCAGCAGCTTAAATCTGGCAGGGCCTCGGTTTTTT. This translates into CASSLNLAGPRFF. This chain joins TRBV7-2 and TRBJ1-4, with D possibly TRBD1 on 5 matching bases. With 2 bases removed from V and 16 bases from J, the gap between germline ends came to 17 bases. CDR1 and CDR2 from the germline V gene are SGHTA and FQGNSA. The CDR3 extends over 13 amino acids.

The chain has TRBV2 and TRBJ1-2, with TRBD1 as a possible D gene (5 bases). V lost 6 bases and J 7 bases, leaving 15 bases between the germline ends. The CDR3 runs 13 residues. Germline assignment: CDR1 SNHLY and CDR2 FYNNEI. The CDR3 protein is CASRGQGLGGYTF. The CDR3 DNA reads as TGTGCCAGCAGGGGCCAGGGTTTAGGTGGCTACACCTTC.

This clone occurred a few times. The J gene is TRBJ2-1, the V gene TRBV10-3; 7 positions agree with TRBD2. The CDR3 extends over 12 amino acids. Germline assignment: CDR1 ENHRY and CDR2 SYGVKD. J lost 6 bases, V lost 4 bases, and 0 bases had no gene match. CDR3: CAISAGGNEQFF. CDR3 DNA sequence: TGTGCCATCAGTGCGGGGGGCAATGAGCAGTTCTTC.

There are a few counts of this clone. V is TRBV4-1 and J is TRBJ1-1; the D gene is possibly TRBD1 (6 bases). V dropped 4 bases and J dropped 4 bases, with 19 bases sitting between them. CDR1 MGHRA and CDR2 YSYEKL come from the germline V gene. The CDR3 runs 16 residues. CDR3 nucleotides: TGCGCCAGCAGCCGAACAACTCCGGGGGCTGTCACTGAAGCTTTCTTT. It specifies CASSRTTPGAVTEAFF.

The CDR3 region is CASSLTGVGQPQHF. Written as DNA, the CDR3 is TGTGCCAGTAGTCTCACAGGGGTAGGGCAGCCCCAGCATTTT. The V gene is TRBV19, the J gene TRBJ1-5, with 7 positions matching TRBD1. With 5 bases clipped from V and 7 bases from J, the junction kept 8 bases outside the gene matches. The germline V gene encodes CDR1 LNHDA and CDR2 SQIVND (reference sequence). The CDR3 length is 14 residues.

This sequence joins TRBV18 and TRBJ2-2; D could derive from TRBD1 or TRBD2 (5 bases each). V was shortened by 5 bases and J by 5 bases, with 12 bases between the two germline ends. This CDR3 contains 14 residues. The germline V gene encodes CDR1 KGHSH and CDR2 LQKENI. CDR3 in DNA: TGTGCCAGCTCAAGGGACGGCTTAACCGGGGAGCTGTTTTTT. Protein sequence: CASSRDGLTGELFF.

The CDR3 sequence is CASSLGGRGVRGYTF. The CDR3 DNA is TGTGCCAGCAGCTTGGGGGGGAGAGGGGTACGTGGCTACACCTTC. The chain joins TRBV7-8 to TRBJ1-2; the D gene is possibly TRBD1 (5 bases). V gave up 3 bases and J gave up 7 bases, with 18 bases separating them. Per germline, CDR1 SGHVS and CDR2 FQNEAQ. CDR3 length equals 15 residues. The full variable domain, completed using reference TRBV7-8 and TRBJ1-2, is GAGVSQSPRYKVAKRGQDVALRCDPISGHVSLFWYQQALGQGPEFLTYFQNEAQLDKSGLPSDRFFAERPEGSVSTLKIQRTQQEDSAVYLCASSLGGRGVRGYTFGSGTRLTVV.

The rearrangement uses TRBV30 and TRBJ1-2; TRBD1 is a possible D gene (5 bases). This CDR3 spans 11 amino acids. Trimming removed 4 bases from V and 3 bases from J, with 6 bases in between. From germline, CDR1 is GTSNPN and CDR2 SVGIG (reference sequence). The CDR3 DNA is TGTGCCTGGACCAGGGACTATGGCTACACCTTC. Encoded protein: CAWTRDYGYTF.

This rearrangement joins TRBV10-2 to TRBJ2-1, with a tentative D call TRBD2 (7 bases). The CDR3 has 14 residues. Trimming took 8 bases from V and 8 from J, leaving 19 bases between them. Germline loops: CDR1 WSHSY, CDR2 SAAADI. The CDR3 sequence: CASWGGTLIDEQFF. The CDR3 bases are TGCGCCAGCTGGGGGGGGACACTTATAGATGAGCAGTTCTTC.

The gene calls are TRBV28 and TRBJ2-1; 7 nucleotides line up with TRBD2. Germline CDR1 MDHEN, CDR2 SYDVKM. CDR3 size: 14 residues. V shed 5 bases and J 0 bases; nucleotides not matched to a gene: 1. This CDR3 reads CASSSGDSYNEQFF. The DNA of the CDR3 is TGTGCCAGCAGTAGCGGGGACTCCTACAATGAGCAGTTCTTC.

This chain joins TRBV7-2 and TRBJ1-2, with a tentative D call TRBD1 (6 bases). The germline V gene has CDR1 SGHTA and CDR2 FQGNSA. The CDR3 spans 16 residues. V was clipped by 5 bases and J by 0 bases, with 16 bases between them. CDR3 residues: CASSNDGTQTNYGYTF. The CDR3, as DNA: TGTGCCAGCAGCAATGACGGGACACAAACTAACTATGGCTACACCTTC.

J is TRBJ2-2 and V is TRBV5-1, with TRBD1 matching over 8 bases. The CDR3 is 13 amino acids. Per the germline V gene, CDR1 is SGHRS and CDR2 is YFSETQ. V lost 8 bases to trimming and J lost 6 bases; unmatched junction nucleotides: 6. The CDR3 DNA reads as TGCGCCAGTTCGGACAGGGCGGCCGGGGAGCTGTTTTTT. Translation: CASSDRAAGELFF.

Worth noting for this clone: The sample holds other DNA sequences that translate to the same CDR3. The V gene is TRBV9, the J gene TRBJ1-2; TRBD1 is a possible D gene (5 bases). Germline CDR1 reads SGDLS; CDR2 reads YYNGEE. V lost 0 bases, J lost 8 bases, and 11 bases lay in between. The CDR3 runs to 13 residues. Here the CDR3 reads CASSVGGSGGYTF. In DNA form, the CDR3 reads TGTGCCAGCAGCGTAGGGGGCTCGGGGGGCTACACCTTC.

This clone was found a few times. The rearrangement joins TRBV7-9 to TRBJ2-7; perhaps TRBD1 as D (5 bases). Trimming left V 6 bases short and J 2 bases short, with 17 bases between. The CDR3 runs to 15 residues. CDR1 SEHNR and CDR2 FQNEAQ come from the germline V gene (reference sequence). The CDR3 spells CASRLTPDSPYEQYF. The CDR3 DNA sequence: TGTGCCAGCAGATTAACACCCGACAGTCCCTACGAGCAGTACTTC.

The rearrangement joins TRBV9 to TRBJ1-5, with TRBD1 matching over 9 bases. The length of the CDR3 is 15 residues. Per the germline V gene, CDR1 is SGDLS and CDR2 is YYNGEE. V was pared by 5 bases and J by 6 bases, with 9 bases of the junction left unmatched. The CDR3 sequence is CASRHDRGNVQPQHF. DNA of the CDR3: TGTGCCAGCAGACACGACAGGGGGAACGTTCAGCCCCAGCATTTT.

About this clone itself: The junction and the germline gene differ at one end; a read error may be behind it. The rearrangement joins TRBV5-4 to TRBJ1-4; TRBD1 aligns across 7 bases. This CDR3 comprises 10 residues. Germline V CDR1 and CDR2: SGHNT, YYREEE (reference sequence). This CDR3 is CASSLQGRLF. The CDR3 bases are TGTGCCAGCAGCTTACAGGGGAGGCTTTTT.

The J gene is TRBJ2-7, the V gene TRBV28; 9 bases are shared with TRBD2. The CDR3 spans 14 residues. Losses at the gene ends were 6 bases for V and 3 bases for J; bases not matched to a gene: 6. Germline V lookup: CDR1 MDHEN, CDR2 SYDVKM. CDR3 amino acids: CASSRRRGGYEQYF. The CDR3 bases are TGTGCCAGCAGCCGCAGGCGGGGGGGCTACGAGCAGTACTTC.

This clone was seen just once. The chain links TRBV5-1 to TRBJ2-3, with TRBD2 matching 11 bases. The CDR3 is 14 amino acids. CDR1 and CDR2 (germline): SGHRS, YFSETQ. V lost 2 bases and J lost 4; bases outside the gene matches: 0. CDR3 sequence (DNA): TGCGCCAGCAGCTTACTAGCGGGGGCAGATACGCAGTATTTT. It translates to CASSLLAGADTQYF.

The gene calls are TRBV7-8 and TRBJ2-1; 8 bases match TRBD1. Germline CDR1 SGHVS, CDR2 FQNEAQ. CDR3 size: 14 residues. The V segment lost 6 bases and the J segment 6 bases; nucleotides outside the gene matches: 7. CDR3 nucleotide sequence: TGTGCCAGCAGAAGGGACAGGAGGGCCAATGAGCAGTTCTTC. It is translated as CASRRDRRANEQFF.

The chain recombines TRBV19 with TRBJ1-5, with a possible D match to TRBD1 (6 bases). Per the germline V gene, CDR1 is LNHDA and CDR2 is SQIVND (reference sequence). The CDR3 covers 15 residues. V lost 5 bases and J lost 7, with 18 bases in between. CDR3 DNA: TGTGCCAGTAGTTCCGGGACACTCCCCGGGCAGCCCCAGCATTTT. Translation: CASSSGTLPGQPQHF.